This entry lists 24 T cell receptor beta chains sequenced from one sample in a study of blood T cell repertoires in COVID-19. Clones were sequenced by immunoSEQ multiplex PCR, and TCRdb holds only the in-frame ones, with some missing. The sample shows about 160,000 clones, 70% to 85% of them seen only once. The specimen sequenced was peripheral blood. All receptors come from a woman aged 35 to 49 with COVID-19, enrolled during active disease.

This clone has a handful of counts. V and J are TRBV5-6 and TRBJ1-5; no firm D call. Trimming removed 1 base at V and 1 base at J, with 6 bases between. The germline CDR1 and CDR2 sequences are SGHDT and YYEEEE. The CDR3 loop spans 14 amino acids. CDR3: CASSLFRSNQPQHF. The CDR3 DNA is TGTGCCAGCAGCTTGTTCCGGAGCAATCAGCCCCAGCATTTT.

Here the CDR3 reads CATSVGRGDQETQYF. CDR3 in DNA: TGTGCCACCAGTGTCGGGCGGGGGGACCAAGAGACCCAGTACTTC. V is TRBV24-1 and J is TRBJ2-5, with 8 positions matching TRBD2. CDR3 length: 15 residues. Germline V lookup: CDR1 KGHDR, CDR2 SFDVKD. J gave up 0 bases and V 5 bases, and 4 bases lay outside the gene matches.

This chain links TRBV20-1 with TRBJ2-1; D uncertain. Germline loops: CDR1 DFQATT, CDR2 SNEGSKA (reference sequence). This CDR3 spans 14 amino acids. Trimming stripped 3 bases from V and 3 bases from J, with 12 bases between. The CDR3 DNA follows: TGCAGTGCTAGTCTTCGCGGAAACTACAATGAGCAGTTCTTC. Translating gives CSASLRGNYNEQFF.

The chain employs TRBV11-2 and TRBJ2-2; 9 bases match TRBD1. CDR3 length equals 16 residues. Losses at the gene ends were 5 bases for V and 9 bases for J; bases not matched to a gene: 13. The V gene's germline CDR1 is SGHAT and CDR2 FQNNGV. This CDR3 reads CASSKRRDRASRELFF. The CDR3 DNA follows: TGTGCCAGCAGCAAGCGTCGGGACAGGGCTAGCAGGGAGCTGTTTTTT.

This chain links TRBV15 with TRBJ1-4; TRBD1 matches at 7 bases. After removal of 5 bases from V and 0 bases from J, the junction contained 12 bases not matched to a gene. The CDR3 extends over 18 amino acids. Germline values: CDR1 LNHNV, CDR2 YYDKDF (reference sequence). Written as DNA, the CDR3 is TGTGCCACCAGCCGAACCCCGGGACAGTCTTCAACTAATGAAAAACTGTTTTTT. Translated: CATSRTPGQSSTNEKLFF.

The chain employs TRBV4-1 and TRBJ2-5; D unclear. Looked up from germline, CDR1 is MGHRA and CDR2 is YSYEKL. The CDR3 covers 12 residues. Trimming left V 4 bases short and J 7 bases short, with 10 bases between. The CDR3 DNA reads TGCGCCAGCAGCCTGGCCAGTGGGACCCAGTACTTC. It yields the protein CASSLASGTQYF.

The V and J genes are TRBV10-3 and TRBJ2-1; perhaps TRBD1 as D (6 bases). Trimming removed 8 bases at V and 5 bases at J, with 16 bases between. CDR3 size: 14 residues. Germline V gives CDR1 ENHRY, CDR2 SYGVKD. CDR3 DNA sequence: TGTGCCATCGGAAGCAGGGGCCAAAACAATGAGCAGTTCTTC. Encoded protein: CAIGSRGQNNEQFF.

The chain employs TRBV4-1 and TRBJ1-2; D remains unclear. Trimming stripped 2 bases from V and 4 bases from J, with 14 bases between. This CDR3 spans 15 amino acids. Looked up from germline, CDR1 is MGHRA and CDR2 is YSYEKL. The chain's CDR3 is CASSQQTDRGYGYTF. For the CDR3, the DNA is TGCGCCAGCAGCCAACAGACGGACCGGGGCTATGGCTACACCTTC.

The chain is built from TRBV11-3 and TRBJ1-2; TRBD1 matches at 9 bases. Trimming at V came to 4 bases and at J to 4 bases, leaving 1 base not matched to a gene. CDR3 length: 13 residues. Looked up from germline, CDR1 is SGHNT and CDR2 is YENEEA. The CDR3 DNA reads TGTGCCAGCAGCTCGACAGGGGGCTATGGCTACACCTTC. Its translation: CASSSTGGYGYTF.

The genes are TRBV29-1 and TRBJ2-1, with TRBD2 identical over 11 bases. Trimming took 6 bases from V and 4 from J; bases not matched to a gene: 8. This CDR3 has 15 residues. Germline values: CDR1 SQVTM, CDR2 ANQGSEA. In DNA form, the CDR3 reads TGCAGCGTCCCCGGCCTAGCGGGGGGATACAATGAGCAGTTCTTC. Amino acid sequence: CSVPGLAGGYNEQFF.

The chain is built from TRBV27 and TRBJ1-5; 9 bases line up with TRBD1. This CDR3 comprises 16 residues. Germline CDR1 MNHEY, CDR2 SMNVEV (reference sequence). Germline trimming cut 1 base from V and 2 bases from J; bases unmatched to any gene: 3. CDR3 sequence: CASSLWGQGGNQPQHF. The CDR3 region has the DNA TGTGCCAGCAGTTTATGGGGACAGGGTGGCAATCAGCCCCAGCATTTT.

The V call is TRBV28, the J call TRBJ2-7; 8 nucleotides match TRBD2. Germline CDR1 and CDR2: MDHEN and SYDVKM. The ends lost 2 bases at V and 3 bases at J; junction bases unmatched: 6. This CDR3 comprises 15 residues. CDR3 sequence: CASSLRLAGYYEQYF. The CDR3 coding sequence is TGTGCCAGCAGTTTACGCCTAGCGGGCTACTACGAGCAGTACTTC.

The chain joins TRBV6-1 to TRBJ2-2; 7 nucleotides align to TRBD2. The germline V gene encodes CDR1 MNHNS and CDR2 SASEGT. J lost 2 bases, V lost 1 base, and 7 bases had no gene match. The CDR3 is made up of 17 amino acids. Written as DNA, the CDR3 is TGTGCCAGCAGTGAAGATGCGGCTAGCGGTAACACCGGGGAGCTGTTTTTT. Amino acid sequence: CASSEDAASGNTGELFF.

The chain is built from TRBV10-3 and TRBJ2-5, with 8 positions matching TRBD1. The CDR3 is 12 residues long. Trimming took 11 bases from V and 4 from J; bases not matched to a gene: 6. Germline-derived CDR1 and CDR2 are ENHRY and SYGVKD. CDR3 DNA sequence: TGTGCCGCCCAGGGGGCTTCAGAGACCCAGTACTTC. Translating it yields CAAQGASETQYF.

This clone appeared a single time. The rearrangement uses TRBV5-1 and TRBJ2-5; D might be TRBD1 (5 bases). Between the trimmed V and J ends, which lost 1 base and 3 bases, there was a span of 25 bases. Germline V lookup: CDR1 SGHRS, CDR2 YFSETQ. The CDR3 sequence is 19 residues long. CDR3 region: CASSLWARRGSLQKETQYF. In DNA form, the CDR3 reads TGCGCCAGCAGCTTGTGGGCCCGAAGGGGCTCCCTCCAAAAAGAGACCCAGTACTTC.

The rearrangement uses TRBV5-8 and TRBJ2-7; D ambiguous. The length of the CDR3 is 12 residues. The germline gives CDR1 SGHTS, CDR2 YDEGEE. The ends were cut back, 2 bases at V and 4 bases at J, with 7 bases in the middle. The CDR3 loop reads CASSFPRYEQYV. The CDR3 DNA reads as TGTGCCAGCAGCTTCCCGAGATACGAGCAGTACGTC.

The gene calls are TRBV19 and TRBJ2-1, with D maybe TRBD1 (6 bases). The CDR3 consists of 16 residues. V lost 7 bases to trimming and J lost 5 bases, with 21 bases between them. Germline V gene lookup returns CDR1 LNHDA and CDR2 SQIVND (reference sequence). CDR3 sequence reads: CASTYPGTKKNNEQFF. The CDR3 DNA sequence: TGTGCCAGTACCTACCCAGGGACAAAAAAAAACAATGAGCAGTTCTTC.

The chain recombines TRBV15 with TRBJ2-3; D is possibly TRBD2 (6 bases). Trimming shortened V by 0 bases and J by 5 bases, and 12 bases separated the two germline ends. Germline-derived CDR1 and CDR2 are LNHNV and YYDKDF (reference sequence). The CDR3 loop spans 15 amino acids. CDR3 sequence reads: CATSREEGRVDTQYF. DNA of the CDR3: TGTGCCACCAGCAGAGAGGAGGGTCGTGTAGATACGCAGTATTTT.

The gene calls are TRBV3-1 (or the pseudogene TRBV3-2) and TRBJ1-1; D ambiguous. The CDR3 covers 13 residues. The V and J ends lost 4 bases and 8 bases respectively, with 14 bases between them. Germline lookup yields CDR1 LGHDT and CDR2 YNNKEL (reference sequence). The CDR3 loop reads CASSRSKLAEAFF. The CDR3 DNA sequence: TGTGCCAGCAGCCGATCTAAACTTGCAGAAGCTTTCTTT.

CDR3 sequence (DNA): TGTGCCAGCAGTTACTCGGCTCCGGGGTTGTCCTACGAGCAGTACTTC. Translating it yields CASSYSAPGLSYEQYF. The gene calls are TRBV6-5 and TRBJ2-7, with D possibly TRBD2 on 5 matching bases. Germline assignment: CDR1 MNHEY and CDR2 SVGAGI. V gave up 0 bases and J gave up 1 base, with 13 bases separating them. The CDR3 has 16 amino acids.

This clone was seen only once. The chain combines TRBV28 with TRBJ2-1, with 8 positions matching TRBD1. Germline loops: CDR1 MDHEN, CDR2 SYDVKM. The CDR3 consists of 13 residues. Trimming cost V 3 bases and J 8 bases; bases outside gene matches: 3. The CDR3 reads CASSFQGADEQFF. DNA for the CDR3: TGTGCCAGCAGTTTTCAGGGGGCGGATGAGCAGTTCTTC.

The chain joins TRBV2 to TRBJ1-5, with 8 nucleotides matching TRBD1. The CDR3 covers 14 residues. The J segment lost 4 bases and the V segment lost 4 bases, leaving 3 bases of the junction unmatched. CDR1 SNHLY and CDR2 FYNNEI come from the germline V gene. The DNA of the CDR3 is TGTGCCAGCAGTGGACAGGGGCGGAATCAGCCCCAGCATTTT. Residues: CASSGQGRNQPQHF.

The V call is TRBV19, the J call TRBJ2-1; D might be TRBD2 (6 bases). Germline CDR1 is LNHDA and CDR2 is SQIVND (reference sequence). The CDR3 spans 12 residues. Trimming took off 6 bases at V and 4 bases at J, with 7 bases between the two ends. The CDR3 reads CASRGGYNEQFF. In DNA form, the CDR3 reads TGTGCCAGTAGGGGGGGATACAATGAGCAGTTCTTC.

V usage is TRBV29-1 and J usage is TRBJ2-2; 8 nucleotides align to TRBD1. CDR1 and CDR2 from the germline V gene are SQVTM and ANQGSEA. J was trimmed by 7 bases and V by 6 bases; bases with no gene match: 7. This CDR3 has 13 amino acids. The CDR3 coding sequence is TGCAGCGTCGATGACAGGGGTAGCGGGGAGCTGTTTTTT. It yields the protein CSVDDRGSGELFF.